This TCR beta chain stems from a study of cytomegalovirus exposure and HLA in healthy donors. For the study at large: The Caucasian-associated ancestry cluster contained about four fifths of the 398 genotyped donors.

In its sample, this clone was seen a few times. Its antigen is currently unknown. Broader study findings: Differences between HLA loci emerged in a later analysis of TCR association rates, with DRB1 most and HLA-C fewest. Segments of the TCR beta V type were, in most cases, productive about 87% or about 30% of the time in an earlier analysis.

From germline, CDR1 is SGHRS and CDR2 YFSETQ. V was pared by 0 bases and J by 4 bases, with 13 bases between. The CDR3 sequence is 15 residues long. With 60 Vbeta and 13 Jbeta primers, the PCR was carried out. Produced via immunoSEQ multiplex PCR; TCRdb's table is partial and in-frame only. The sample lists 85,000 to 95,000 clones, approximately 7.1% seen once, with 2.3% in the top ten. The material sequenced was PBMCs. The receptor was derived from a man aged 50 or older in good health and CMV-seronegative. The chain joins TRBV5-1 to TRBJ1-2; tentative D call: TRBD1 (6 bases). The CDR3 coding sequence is TGCGCCAGCAGCTTGGCCCCGGGACAAGCCTATGGCTACACCTTC. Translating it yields CASSLAPGQAYGYTF. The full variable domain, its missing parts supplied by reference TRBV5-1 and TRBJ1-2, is KAGVTQTPRYLIKTRGQQVTLSCSPISGHRSVSWYQQTPGQGLQFLFEYFSETQRNKGNFPGRFSGRQFSNSRSEMNVSTLELGDSALYLCASSLAPGQAYGYTFGSGTRLTVV.